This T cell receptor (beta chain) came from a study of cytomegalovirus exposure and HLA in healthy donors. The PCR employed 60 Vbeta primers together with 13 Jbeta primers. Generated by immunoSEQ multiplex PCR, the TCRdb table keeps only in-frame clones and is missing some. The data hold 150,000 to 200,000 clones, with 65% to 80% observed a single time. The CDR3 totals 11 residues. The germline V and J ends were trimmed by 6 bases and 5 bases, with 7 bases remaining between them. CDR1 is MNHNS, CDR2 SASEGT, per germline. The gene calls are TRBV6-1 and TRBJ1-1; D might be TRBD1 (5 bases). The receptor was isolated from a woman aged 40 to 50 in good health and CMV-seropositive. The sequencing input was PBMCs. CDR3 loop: CASSKGTEAFF. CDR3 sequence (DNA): TGTGCCAGCAGCAAGGGGACTGAAGCTTTCTTT.